The clone carrying this TCR beta chain was seen ten or more times. The antigen remains undetermined. The sample originates from a study of beta chain features in type 1 diabetes. Study overall: Taken together, all samples contributed 107,917,701 examined sorted cells.

Cells sorted by CD45RO/CCR7/CD25/CD127/CD95/CD27 comprised CD4+ naive, central memory, regulatory and stem cell-like memory cells. Reverse transcription of all isolated RNA meant that expressed TCRB transcripts were sequenced. The data were produced by immunoSEQ multiplex PCR, yet TCRdb's version contains in-frame clones alone and is incomplete. This table holds more than 300,000 clones, over 8.5% found once. The CDR3 has 13 amino acids. Germline V CDR1 and CDR2: SGHVS, FQNEAQ. V was cut by 6 bases and J by 8 bases, with 13 bases left in between. Study results and limitations: The analysis here could not establish whether HLA type shapes TCRB rearrangement. Among patients, naive, central memory and Treg TCRB repertoires appeared more similar than among healthy donors. Moderate but significant shortening of TCRB CDR3s was recorded in all four CD4+ subsets from Type 1 diabetes patients.

Sequenced material: central memory CD4+ T cells from blood. V and J are TRBV7-8 and TRBJ1-4, with TRBD1 as a possible D gene (5 bases). This clonotype was obtained from a young man with type 1 diabetes. The CDR3 spells CASRKDMSEKLFF. CDR3 DNA: TGTGCCAGCAGAAAGGACATGTCCGAAAAACTGTTTTTT.